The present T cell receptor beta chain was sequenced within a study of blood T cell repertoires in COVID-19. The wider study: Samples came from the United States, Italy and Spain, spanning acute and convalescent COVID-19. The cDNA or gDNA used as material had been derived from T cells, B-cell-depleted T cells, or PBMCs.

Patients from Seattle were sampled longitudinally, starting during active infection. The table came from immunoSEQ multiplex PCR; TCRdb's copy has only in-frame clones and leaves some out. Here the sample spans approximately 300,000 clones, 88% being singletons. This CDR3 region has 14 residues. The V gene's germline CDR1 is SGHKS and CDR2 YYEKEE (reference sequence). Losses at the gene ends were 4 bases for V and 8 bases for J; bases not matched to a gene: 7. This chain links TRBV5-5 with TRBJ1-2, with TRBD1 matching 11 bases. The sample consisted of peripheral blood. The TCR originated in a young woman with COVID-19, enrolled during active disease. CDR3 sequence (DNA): TGTGCCAGCAGCCCAGGACAGGGGGCTGTCGGCTACACCTTC. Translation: CASSPGQGAVGYTF.